This TCR beta chain was observed in a study of cytomegalovirus exposure and HLA in healthy donors (dated by TCRdb to 2016 to 2017). Regarding the research as a whole: The roughly 700 repertoires of the first cohort and the 95 to 150 validation repertoires were produced on the same platform, according to a later analysis. To predict cytomegalovirus infection status, the study brought together high-throughput TCR immunosequencing, statistical association of individual TCRs with disease status, and machine learning. The study aimed to test whether cataloging public T cell receptors could reveal signatures of past pathogen exposure. Along with the roughly 700-subject first cohort, a separate validation cohort of over a hundred different subjects was used. Points the paper makes about the study in general: Cytomegalovirus status was reported to be diagnosed by the classifier with high specificity and sensitivity in both the original and validation cohorts. Across donors, most TCR sequences were observed very rarely, whereas some public TCRs were present in many individuals. The validation cohort had no HLA typing available for a later analysis, so co-occurrence within that cohort was assessed over all 110 or so repertoires. A few of the identified cytomegalovirus-associated TCR beta chains were confirmed in vitro to be specific for cytomegalovirus antigens. The study gave a list of around 170 TCR beta chains associated with cytomegalovirus. It was suggested by the authors that the approach could potentially be generalized to other disease states and immunological phenotypes. In a later analysis, TCRs clustered in the first cohort were found to also tend to co-occur in the roughly 120 validation repertoires, with 85% to 95% of cluster scores above 0.

Concerning this clone: What antigen it recognizes has not been identified. No per-base quality is available; no much larger clone lies one base away.

CDR1 and CDR2 are read off the germline V gene as SGHVS and FNYEAQ. The CDR3 runs 13 residues from the cysteine to the phenylalanine. The read is trimmed to its CDR3 DNA, 39 bases read in frame from base 1. V is shortened by 2 bases, J by 7 bases, and the region joining them spans 11 bases. Preparation of the library involved the immunoSEQ multiplex PCR assay. As for how the authors treated the data: A statistical classification framework was built to diagnose cytomegalovirus status from the catalog of TCR beta chain sequences. TCRdb took over this immuneACCESS table, retaining in-frame rearrangements with V and J assigned. Such tables are incomplete; in checked studies, under half of the missing clones stem from an unresolved V gene, and the remainder is unexplained. Clonal size and the V and J genes are those of that table, whereas D and trimming came from the DNA. Recorded for this sample are 75,000 to 90,000 clones; roughly 95% of them occurred a single time. The ten biggest clones cover about 0.7% of the sample.

Donors formed part of the validation cohort, which comprised 120 subjects and was distinct from the first cohort of under 850 subjects. The sample taken for sequencing was PBMCs. This chain joins TRBV7-6 to TRBJ1-1; the D gene cannot be named for sure. The clonotype comes from a woman aged 18-29 years in good health and CMV-seronegative. For the CDR3, the sequence is CASSLQVAGEAFF. The DNA sequence is as follows: TGTGCCAGCAGCTTACAGGTCGCGGGTGAAGCTTTCTTT. With all but the CDR3 taken from the reference TRBV7-6 and TRBJ1-1 genes, the full variable domain is: GAGVSQSPRYKVTKRGQDVALRCDPISGHVSLYWYRQALGQGPEFLTYFNYEAQQDKSGLPNDRFSAERPEGSISTLTIQRTEQRDSAMYRCASSLQVAGEAFFGQGTRLTVV.